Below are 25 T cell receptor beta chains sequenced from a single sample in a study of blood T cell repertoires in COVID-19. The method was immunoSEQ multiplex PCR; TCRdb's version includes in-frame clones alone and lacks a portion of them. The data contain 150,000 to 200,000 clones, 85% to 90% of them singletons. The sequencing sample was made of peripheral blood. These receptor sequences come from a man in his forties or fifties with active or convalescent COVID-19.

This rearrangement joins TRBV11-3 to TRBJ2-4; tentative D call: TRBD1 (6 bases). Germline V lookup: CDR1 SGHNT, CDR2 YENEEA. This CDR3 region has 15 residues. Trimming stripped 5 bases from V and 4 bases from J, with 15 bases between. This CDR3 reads CASSKGQPKKNIQYF. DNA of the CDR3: TGTGCCAGCAGCAAAGGACAGCCCAAAAAAAACATTCAGTACTTC.

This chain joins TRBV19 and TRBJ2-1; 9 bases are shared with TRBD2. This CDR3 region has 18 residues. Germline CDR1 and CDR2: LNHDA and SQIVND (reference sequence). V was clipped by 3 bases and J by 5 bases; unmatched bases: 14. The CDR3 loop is CASSISQLAGAGHNEQFF. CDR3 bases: TGTGCCAGTAGTATTTCCCAATTAGCGGGAGCCGGCCACAATGAGCAGTTCTTC.

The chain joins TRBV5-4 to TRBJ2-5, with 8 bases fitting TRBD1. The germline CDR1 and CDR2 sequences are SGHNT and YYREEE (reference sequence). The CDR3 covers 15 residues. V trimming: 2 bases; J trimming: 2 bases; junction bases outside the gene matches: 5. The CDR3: CASSLQGQVQETQYF. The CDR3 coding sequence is TGTGCCAGCAGCTTACAGGGACAGGTACAAGAGACCCAGTACTTC.

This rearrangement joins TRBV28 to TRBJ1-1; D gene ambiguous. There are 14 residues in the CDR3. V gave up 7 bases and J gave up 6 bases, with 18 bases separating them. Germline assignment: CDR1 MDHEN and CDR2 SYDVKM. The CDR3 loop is CASTLSDWRAEAFF. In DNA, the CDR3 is TGTGCCAGCACCCTGTCTGACTGGAGGGCTGAAGCTTTCTTT. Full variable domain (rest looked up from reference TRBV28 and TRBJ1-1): DVKVTQSSRYLVKRTGEKVFLECVQDMDHENMFWYRQDPGLGLRLIYFSYDVKMKEKGDIPEGYSVSREKKERFSLILESASTNQTSMYLCASTLSDWRAEAFFGQGTRLTVV.

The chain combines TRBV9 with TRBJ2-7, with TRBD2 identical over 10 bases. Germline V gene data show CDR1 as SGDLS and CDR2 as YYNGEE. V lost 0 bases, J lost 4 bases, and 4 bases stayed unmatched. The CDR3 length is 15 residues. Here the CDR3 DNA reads TGTGCCAGCAGCGTAGAGTCTAGCGGGAGTTACGAGCAGTACTTC. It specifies CASSVESSGSYEQYF.

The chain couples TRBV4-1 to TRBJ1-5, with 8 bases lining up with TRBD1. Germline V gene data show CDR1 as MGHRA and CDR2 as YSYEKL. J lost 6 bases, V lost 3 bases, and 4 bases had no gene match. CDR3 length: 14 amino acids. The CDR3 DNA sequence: TGCGCCAGCAGCCAGACAGGGGTGGGTCAGCCCCAGCATTTT. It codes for CASSQTGVGQPQHF.

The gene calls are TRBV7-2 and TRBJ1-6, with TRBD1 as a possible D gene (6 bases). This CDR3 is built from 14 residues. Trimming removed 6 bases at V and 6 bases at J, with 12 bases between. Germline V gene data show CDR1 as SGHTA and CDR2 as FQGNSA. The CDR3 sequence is CASRLQGINSPLHF. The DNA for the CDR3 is TGTGCCAGCAGACTCCAGGGGATTAATTCACCCCTCCACTTT. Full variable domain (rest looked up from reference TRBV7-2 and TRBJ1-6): GAGVSQSPSNKVTEKGKDVELRCDPISGHTALYWYRQSLGQGLEFLIYFQGNSAPDKSGLPSDRFSAERTGGSVSTLTIQRTQQEDSAVYLCASRLQGINSPLHFGNGTRLTVT.

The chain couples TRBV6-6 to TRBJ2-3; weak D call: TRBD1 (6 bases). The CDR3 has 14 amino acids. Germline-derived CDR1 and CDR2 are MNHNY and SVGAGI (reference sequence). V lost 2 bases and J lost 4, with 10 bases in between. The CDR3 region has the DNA TGTGCCAGCAGTTACGGGGACAACCCAGATACGCAGTATTTT. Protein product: CASSYGDNPDTQYF.

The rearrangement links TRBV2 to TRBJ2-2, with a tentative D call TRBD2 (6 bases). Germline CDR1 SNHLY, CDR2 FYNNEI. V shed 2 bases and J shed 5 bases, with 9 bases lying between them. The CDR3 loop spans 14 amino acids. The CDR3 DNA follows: TGTGCCAGCAGTGAAATTGGGGGGACCGGGGAGCTGTTTTTT. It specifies CASSEIGGTGELFF. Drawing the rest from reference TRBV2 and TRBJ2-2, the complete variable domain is EPEVTQTPSHQVTQMGQEVILRCVPISNHLYFYWYRQILGQKVEFLVSFYNNEISEKSEIFDDQFSVERPDGSNFTLKIRSTKLEDSAMYFCASSEIGGTGELFFGEGSRLTVL.

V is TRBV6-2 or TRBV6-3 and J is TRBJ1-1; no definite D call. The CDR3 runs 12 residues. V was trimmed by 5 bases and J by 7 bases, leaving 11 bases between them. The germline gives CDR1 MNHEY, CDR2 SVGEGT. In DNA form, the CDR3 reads TGTGCCAGCAGTCACCCCAGCGGTGAAGCTTTCTTT. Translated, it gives CASSHPSGEAFF.

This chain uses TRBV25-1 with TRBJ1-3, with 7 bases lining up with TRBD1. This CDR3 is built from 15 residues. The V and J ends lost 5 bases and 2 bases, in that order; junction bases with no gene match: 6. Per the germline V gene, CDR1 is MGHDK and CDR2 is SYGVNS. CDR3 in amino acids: CASSPIDRAGNTIYF. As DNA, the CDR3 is TGTGCCAGCAGTCCCATCGACAGGGCTGGAAACACCATATATTTT.

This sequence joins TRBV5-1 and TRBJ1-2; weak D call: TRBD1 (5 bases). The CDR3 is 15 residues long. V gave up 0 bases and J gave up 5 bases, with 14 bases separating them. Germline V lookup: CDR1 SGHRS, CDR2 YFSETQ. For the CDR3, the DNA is TGCGCCAGCAGCTTGGGTCTACAGGATTTGTATGGCTACACCTTC. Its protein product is CASSLGLQDLYGYTF.

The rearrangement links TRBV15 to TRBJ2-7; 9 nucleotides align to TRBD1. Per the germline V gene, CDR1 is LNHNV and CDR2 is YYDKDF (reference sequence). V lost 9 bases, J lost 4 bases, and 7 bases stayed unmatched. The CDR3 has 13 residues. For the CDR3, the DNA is TGTGCCACGTCGGGACAGGGAGGGTACGAGCAGTACTTC. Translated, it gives CATSGQGGYEQYF.

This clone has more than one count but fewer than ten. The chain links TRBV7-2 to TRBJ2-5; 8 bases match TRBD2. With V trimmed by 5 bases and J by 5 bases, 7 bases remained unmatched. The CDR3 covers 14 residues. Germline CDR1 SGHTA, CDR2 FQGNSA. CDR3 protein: CASSARPGGETQYF. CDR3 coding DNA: TGTGCCAGCAGCGCCCGCCCGGGAGGGGAGACCCAGTACTTC.

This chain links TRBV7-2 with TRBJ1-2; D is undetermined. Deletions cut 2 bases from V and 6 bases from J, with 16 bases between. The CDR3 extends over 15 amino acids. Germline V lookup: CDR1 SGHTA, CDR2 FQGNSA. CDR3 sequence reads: CASSLTTDRIDGYTF. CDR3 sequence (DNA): TGTGCCAGCAGCTTAACAACAGATAGAATTGATGGCTACACCTTC.

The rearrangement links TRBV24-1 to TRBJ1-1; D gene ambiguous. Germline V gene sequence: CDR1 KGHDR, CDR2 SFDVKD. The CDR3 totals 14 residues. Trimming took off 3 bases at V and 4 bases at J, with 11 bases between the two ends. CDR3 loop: CATSDPSRGTEAFF. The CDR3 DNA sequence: TGTGCCACCAGTGATCCATCTCGGGGCACTGAAGCTTTCTTT.

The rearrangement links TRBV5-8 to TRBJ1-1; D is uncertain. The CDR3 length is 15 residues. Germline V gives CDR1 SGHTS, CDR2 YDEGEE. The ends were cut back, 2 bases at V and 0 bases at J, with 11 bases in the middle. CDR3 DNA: TGTGCCAGCAGCTTTGGTCAGCGTATGAACACTGAAGCTTTCTTT. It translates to CASSFGQRMNTEAFF. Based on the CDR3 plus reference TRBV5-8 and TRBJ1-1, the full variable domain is EAGVTQSPTHLIKTRGQQATLRCSPISGHTSVYWYQQALGLGLQFLLWYDEGEERNRGNFPPRFSGRQFPNYSSELNVNALELEDSALYLCASSFGQRMNTEAFFGQGTRLTVV.

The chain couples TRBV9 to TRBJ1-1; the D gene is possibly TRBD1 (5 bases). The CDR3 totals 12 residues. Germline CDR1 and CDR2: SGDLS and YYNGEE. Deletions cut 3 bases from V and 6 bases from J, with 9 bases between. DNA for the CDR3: TGTGCCAGCAGCGGGGGGGAGGCTGAAGCTTTCTTT. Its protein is CASSGGEAEAFF. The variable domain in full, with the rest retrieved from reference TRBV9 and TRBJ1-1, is DSGVTQTPKHLITATGQRVTLRCSPRSGDLSVYWYQQSLDQGLQFLIQYYNGEERAKGNILERFSAQQFPDLHSELNLSSLELGDSALYFCASSGGEAEAFFGQGTRLTVV.

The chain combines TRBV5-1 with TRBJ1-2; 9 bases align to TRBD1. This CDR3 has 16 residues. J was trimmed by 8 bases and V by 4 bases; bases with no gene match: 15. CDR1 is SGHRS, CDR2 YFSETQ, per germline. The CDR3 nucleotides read TGCGCCAGCAGCCCGTACGAGGGACAGGGAGGTTACGGCTACACCTTC. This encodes CASSPYEGQGGYGYTF.

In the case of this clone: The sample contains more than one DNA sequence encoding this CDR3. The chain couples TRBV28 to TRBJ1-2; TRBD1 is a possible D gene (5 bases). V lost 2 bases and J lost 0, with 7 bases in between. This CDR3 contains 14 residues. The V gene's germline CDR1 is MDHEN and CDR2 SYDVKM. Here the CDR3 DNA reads TGTGCCAGCAGTTTACCAGGGACTAACTATGGCTACACCTTC. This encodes CASSLPGTNYGYTF.

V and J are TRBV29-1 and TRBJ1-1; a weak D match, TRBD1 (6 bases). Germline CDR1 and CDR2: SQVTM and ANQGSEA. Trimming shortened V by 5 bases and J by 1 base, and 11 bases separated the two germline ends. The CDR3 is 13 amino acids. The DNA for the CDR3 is TGCAGCGTTATCCAGGGGTCGAACACTGAAGCTTTCTTT. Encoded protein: CSVIQGSNTEAFF. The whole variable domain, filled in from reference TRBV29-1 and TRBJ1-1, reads SAVISQKPSRDICQRGTSLTIQCQVDSQVTMMFWYRQQPGQSLTLIATANQGSEATYESGFVIDKFPISRPNLTFSTLTVSNMSPEDSSIYLCSVIQGSNTEAFFGQGTRLTVV.

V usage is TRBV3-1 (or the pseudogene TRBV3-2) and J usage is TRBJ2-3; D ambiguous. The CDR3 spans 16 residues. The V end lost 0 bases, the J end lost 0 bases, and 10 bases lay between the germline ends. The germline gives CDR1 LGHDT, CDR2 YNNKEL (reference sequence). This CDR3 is CASSQDLLTSTDTQYF. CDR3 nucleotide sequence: TGTGCCAGCAGCCAAGATTTGCTAACTAGCACAGATACGCAGTATTTT.

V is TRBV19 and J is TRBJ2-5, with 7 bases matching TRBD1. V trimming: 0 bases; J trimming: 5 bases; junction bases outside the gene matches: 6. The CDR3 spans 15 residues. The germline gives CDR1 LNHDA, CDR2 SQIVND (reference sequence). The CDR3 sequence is CASSIDMTGYETQYF. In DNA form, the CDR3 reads TGTGCCAGTAGTATAGATATGACAGGGTACGAGACCCAGTACTTC.

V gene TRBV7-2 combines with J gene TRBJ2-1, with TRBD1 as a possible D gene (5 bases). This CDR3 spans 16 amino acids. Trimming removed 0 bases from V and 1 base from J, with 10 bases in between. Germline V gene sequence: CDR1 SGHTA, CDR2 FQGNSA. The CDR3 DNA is TGTGCCAGCAGCTTAGCAGGGGTAGGGTCCTACAATGAGCAGTTCTTC. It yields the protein CASSLAGVGSYNEQFF.

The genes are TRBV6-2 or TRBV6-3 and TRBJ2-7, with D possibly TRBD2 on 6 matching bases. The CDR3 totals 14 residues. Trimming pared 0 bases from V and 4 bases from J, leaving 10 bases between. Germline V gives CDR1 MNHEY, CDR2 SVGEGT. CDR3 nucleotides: TGTGCCAGCAGTTACTCTATTAGCGGTTACGAGCAGTACTTC. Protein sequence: CASSYSISGYEQYF.